What follows are 21 T cell receptor beta chains derived from one specimen sequenced in a study of early T cells in non-severe SARS-CoV-2 infection. MiXCR, applied by TCRdb to the 5' RACE reads, yields one record per CDR3 protein. The sample consists of 81,000 or so distinct CDR3 sequences, around 12% of them appearing once. Input material: whole blood. The source is an adult who was a healthcare worker with PCR-confirmed SARS-CoV-2 infection or an uninfected control (not recorded which).

The genes are TRBV6-2 or TRBV6-3 and TRBJ1-1; D possibly corresponds to TRBD1 (5 bases). This CDR3 has 13 amino acids. Trimming took off 2 bases at V and 2 bases at J, with 6 bases between the two ends. Germline V gene lookup returns CDR1 MNHEY and CDR2 SVGEGT. In DNA, the CDR3 is TGTGCCAGCAGTTACAGGGACAACACTGAAGCTTTCTTT. Protein: CASSYRDNTEAFF.

Ten or more counts support this clonotype. The rearrangement joins TRBV11-2 to TRBJ1-1; D ambiguous. The CDR3 has 12 residues. V lost 5 bases and J 5 bases, leaving 9 bases between the germline ends. The germline CDR1 and CDR2 sequences are SGHAT and FQNNGV. As DNA, the CDR3 is TGTGCCAGCAGCCCAATGGGAACTGAAGCTTTCTTT. Amino acids: CASSPMGTEAFF.

At least ten counts were recorded for this clonotype. V and J are TRBV7-9 and TRBJ2-5; TRBD2 matches at 9 bases. CDR3 length equals 14 residues. Germline CDR1 and CDR2: SEHNR and FQNEAQ (reference sequence). J lost 4 bases, V lost 3 bases, and 3 bases had no gene match. CDR3 sequence: CASSFAAGGETQYF. The CDR3 DNA sequence: TGTGCCAGCAGCTTCGCAGCGGGAGGAGAGACCCAGTACTTC.

This clonotype qualifies as medium-sized. The chain couples TRBV25-1 to TRBJ2-6, with D possibly being TRBD2 (6 bases). This CDR3 contains 16 residues. The V and J ends lost 3 bases and 1 base respectively, with 10 bases between them. Germline V gene sequence: CDR1 MGHDK, CDR2 SYGVNS. The CDR3 sequence is CASSEGEVSGANVLTF. The CDR3 coding sequence is TGTGCCAGCAGTGAGGGGGAGGTATCTGGGGCCAACGTCCTGACTTTC.

The chain combines TRBV7-2 with TRBJ2-3; D is possibly TRBD2 (5 bases). Per germline, CDR1 SGHTA and CDR2 FQGNSA. Trimming removed 3 bases at V and 0 bases at J, with 7 bases between. The CDR3 extends over 14 amino acids. The CDR3 DNA sequence: TGTGCCAGCAGCTTGGGGAGTAGCACAGATACGCAGTATTTT. Residues: CASSLGSSTDTQYF.

This clonotype occurred a few times. The chain combines TRBV30 with TRBJ2-1; 9 bases align to TRBD2. CDR3 length equals 15 residues. CDR1 and CDR2 from the germline V gene are GTSNPN and SVGIG (reference sequence). The trim removed 7 bases at V and 7 bases at J, leaving 14 bases unmatched. CDR3 in DNA: TGTGCCTATCAACCGGGACTAGCTACAGGGAATGAGCAGTTCTTC. It specifies CAYQPGLATGNEQFF.

In this sample, this clonotype turned up many times. This rearrangement joins TRBV6-6 to TRBJ2-7, with D perhaps being TRBD1 or TRBD2 (5 bases each). V was clipped by 6 bases and J by 2 bases, with 11 bases between them. Germline V gives CDR1 MNHNY, CDR2 SVGAGI (reference sequence). This CDR3 has 13 residues. Written as DNA, the CDR3 is TGTGCCAGCAGACCGGGACCTCCCTACGAGCAGTACTTC. Protein product: CASRPGPPYEQYF.

This clonotype was detected a few times. CDR3 coding DNA: TGTGCCAGCAGCTTAAGCGGGGCGGGAAATGAGCAGTTCTTC. Translating it yields CASSLSGAGNEQFF. The V call is TRBV7-7, the J call TRBJ2-1, with 7 positions matching TRBD2. Germline V gene sequence: CDR1 SSHAT, CDR2 FNYEAQ (reference sequence). The CDR3 is made up of 14 amino acids. Trimming removed 2 bases from V and 7 bases from J; junction bases left unmatched: 5.

This clonotype appeared a few times. The chain recombines TRBV28 with TRBJ2-3, with TRBD1 as a possible D gene (6 bases). This CDR3 spans 16 amino acids. Germline-derived CDR1 and CDR2 are MDHEN and SYDVKM. Trimming removed 5 bases at V and 3 bases at J, with 18 bases between. CDR3 residues: CASSPTGGPSTDTQYF. The CDR3 coding sequence is TGTGCCAGCAGTCCGACAGGCGGCCCCTCTACAGATACGCAGTATTTT.

In DNA, the CDR3 is TGTGCCAGCGGCGGGTGGTCCTACGAGCAGTACTTC. The encoded protein is CASGGWSYEQYF. This chain uses TRBV7-2 with TRBJ2-7; the D gene is possibly TRBD2 (5 bases). CDR3 length equals 12 residues. Trimming pared 8 bases from V and 1 base from J, leaving 9 bases between. CDR1 SGHTA and CDR2 FQGNSA come from the germline V gene.

As regards this clonotype: This could be a read error, since a much larger clone is one nucleotide away. V and J are TRBV5-1 and TRBJ1-4, with 8 bases fitting TRBD1. The CDR3 runs to 15 residues. CDR1 is SGHRS, CDR2 YFSETQ, per germline. DNA for the CDR3: TGCGCCAGCAGCGGACAGGGACCACCTAATAAAAAACTGTTTTTT. It translates to CASSGQGPPNKKLFF.

This clonotype has only a few counts. This rearrangement joins TRBV2 to TRBJ2-5; D not resolved. This CDR3 contains 11 residues. CDR1 is SNHLY, CDR2 FYNNEI, per germline. V lost 1 base, J lost 5 bases, and 2 bases lay in between. CDR3 coding DNA: TGTGCCAGCAGTGAAGAGGAGACCCAGTACTTC. Protein: CASSEEETQYF.

There are many counts of this clonotype. CDR3 in amino acids: CASSRTSGSKSSYEQYF. CDR3 DNA: TGTGCCAGCAGTCGGACTAGCGGGTCGAAGAGCTCCTACGAGCAGTACTTC. The chain recombines TRBV6-5 with TRBJ2-7; TRBD2 aligns across 11 bases. V lost 5 bases, J lost 0 bases, and 9 bases stayed unmatched. The CDR3 loop spans 17 amino acids. CDR1 and CDR2 from the germline V gene are MNHEY and SVGAGI.

The chain employs TRBV2 and TRBJ1-1; the match to TRBD1 covers 8 bases. Germline V gives CDR1 SNHLY, CDR2 FYNNEI. CDR3 length equals 15 residues. The ends lost 9 bases at V and 0 bases at J; junction bases unmatched: 9. The CDR3 nucleotides are TGTGCCAGTCGTAGACAGGGGCGGATGAACACTGAAGCTTTCTTT. It translates to CASRRQGRMNTEAFF.

This clonotype was counted at least ten times. The V call is TRBV7-2, the J call TRBJ1-1; D is perhaps TRBD1 (5 bases). This CDR3 spans 15 amino acids. Looked up from germline, CDR1 is SGHTA and CDR2 is FQGNSA. V lost 5 bases and J lost 4, with 17 bases in between. CDR3 residues: CASSLQGVVGTEAFF. Here the CDR3 DNA reads TGTGCCAGCAGCCTTCAAGGGGTGGTAGGCACTGAAGCTTTCTTT.

The sample holds many counts of this clonotype. The chain uses TRBV14 and TRBJ1-6, with unresolved D. Trimming took off 1 base at V and 7 bases at J, with 5 bases between the two ends. The CDR3 is 13 amino acids. The germline V gene encodes CDR1 SGHDN and CDR2 FVKESK. CDR3 protein: CASSQVGNSPLHF. DNA for the CDR3: TGTGCCAGCAGCCAAGTTGGGAATTCACCCCTCCACTTT.

This sequence joins TRBV24-1 and TRBJ2-1; 12 bases align to TRBD2. The CDR3 is made up of 14 amino acids. J was trimmed by 9 bases and V by 10 bases; bases with no gene match: 9. Germline values: CDR1 KGHDR, CDR2 SFDVKD. CDR3 in amino acids: CATQLAGGQGEQFF. The CDR3 DNA sequence: TGTGCCACTCAACTAGCGGGAGGCCAGGGTGAGCAGTTCTTC.

The chain uses TRBV29-1 and TRBJ2-2, with 9 bases matching TRBD1. CDR1 and CDR2 from the germline V gene are SQVTM and ANQGSEA. The CDR3 runs 17 residues. Trimming removed 5 bases from V and 5 bases from J; junction bases left unmatched: 15. For the CDR3, the DNA is TGCAGCGTTAGGACAGGGGCCGCTTTGGGGAAGACCGGGGAGCTGTTTTTT. Protein sequence: CSVRTGAALGKTGELFF.

The chain is built from TRBV10-1 and TRBJ2-1; perhaps TRBD1 as D (7 bases). With 3 bases removed from V and 1 base from J, the gap between germline ends came to 16 bases. CDR3 length: 17 amino acids. Germline values: CDR1 WNHNN, CDR2 SYGVQD (reference sequence). The CDR3 is CASSDPGRGASYNEQFF. Written as DNA, the CDR3 is TGCGCCAGCAGTGATCCCGGCAGGGGGGCGTCCTACAATGAGCAGTTCTTC.

This chain connects TRBV7-9 to TRBJ2-7; D gene unclear. The V end was cut by 8 bases, the J end by 2 bases, with 10 bases between. The CDR3 is 12 residues long. Germline CDR1 reads SEHNR; CDR2 reads FQNEAQ (reference sequence). CDR3 coding DNA: TGTGCCAGCCGGCCCGGAACCTACGAGCAGTACTTC. This translates into CASRPGTYEQYF.

The genes are TRBV19 and TRBJ2-7, with TRBD2 matching over 11 bases. This CDR3 is 13 amino acids long. V trimming: 9 bases; J trimming: 3 bases; junction bases outside the gene matches: 4. Germline V gene lookup returns CDR1 LNHDA and CDR2 SQIVND (reference sequence). As DNA, the CDR3 is TGTGCCAGCACTAGCGGGGGTAACTACGAGCAGTACTTC. It specifies CASTSGGNYEQYF.